Detailed here is one T cell receptor (beta chain). Its antigen is unidentified. This record comes from a study of shared clonotypes between healthy human individuals. Study details: Three plates were used per donor for CD4 naive, three for CD4 memory, two for CD8 naive and one for CD8 memory. Study-wide results and caveats: Memory subsets had estimated richness that was generally smaller than that of naive subsets.

CDR3 length equals 15 residues. Between the trimmed V and J ends, which lost 7 bases and 0 bases, there was a span of 11 bases. CDR1 SGHNT and CDR2 YYREEE come from the germline V gene (reference sequence). Only in-frame clones appear in the TCRdb table, and some are missing; sequencing was by immunoSEQ multiplex PCR. The table includes more than 2 million clones, 90% to 97% detected once. This TCR came from a man between 18 and 35 years old in good health. The sequenced sample was naive CD4+ T cells sorted from blood. Subset of the sample: CD45RA+ positively selected. The chain carries TRBV5-4 and TRBJ2-6; D remains unclear. The CDR3 sequence: CASRTTLSGANVLTF. The CDR3 DNA reads TGTGCCAGCCGGACGACCCTCTCTGGGGCCAACGTCCTGACTTTC.